This is a list of T cell receptor beta chains from one sample in a study. TCRdb fed the RT-PCR reads into MiXCR, producing one record per CDR3 protein. The sample consists of approximately 720,000 distinct CDR3 sequences, 14% of them appearing once. The sequenced sample was memory CD4+ T cells from blood. These receptor sequences come from a female donor in good health, serving as a healthy control. Each CDR3 is given with its conserved first and last residue. Each record gives: CDR3 protein, J gene, V gene.

cdr3_aa: CASSGGQGGWEKLFF; j_call: TRBJ1-4; v_call: TRBV6-5
cdr3_aa: CSARDPAGGSGGELFF; j_call: TRBJ2-2; v_call: TRBV20-1
cdr3_aa: CAISEGNSGANVLTF; j_call: TRBJ2-6; v_call: TRBV10-3
cdr3_aa: CAISPRAAPYNEQFF; j_call: TRBJ2-1; v_call: TRBV10-3
cdr3_aa: CASSLVSTSGRSSYEQYF; j_call: TRBJ2-7; v_call: TRBV7-2
cdr3_aa: CASSGSWGGSETQYF; j_call: TRBJ2-5; v_call: TRBV7-2
cdr3_aa: CASSDNQPQHF; j_call: TRBJ1-5; v_call: TRBV6-2/TRBV6-3
cdr3_aa: CASSQTGAYEAFF; j_call: TRBJ1-1; v_call: TRBV28
cdr3_aa: CASSTGVGAEAFF; j_call: TRBJ1-1; v_call: TRBV25-1
cdr3_aa: CASSVGTSGVYDEQFF; j_call: TRBJ2-1; v_call: TRBV9
cdr3_aa: CASSYDTKQYF; j_call: TRBJ2-3; v_call: TRBV6-2/TRBV6-3
cdr3_aa: CASSVGAGSNTEAFF; j_call: TRBJ1-1; v_call: TRBV9
cdr3_aa: CATSRDHGVNEQYF; j_call: TRBJ2-7; v_call: TRBV15
cdr3_aa: CASSPSRGTQYF; j_call: TRBJ2-3; v_call: TRBV9
cdr3_aa: CASSLGRYGEQYF; j_call: TRBJ2-7; v_call: TRBV7-2
cdr3_aa: CASSQDLASGRGELFF; j_call: TRBJ2-2; v_call: TRBV3-1
cdr3_aa: CASSQDQGPRRETQYF; j_call: TRBJ2-5; v_call: TRBV4-2